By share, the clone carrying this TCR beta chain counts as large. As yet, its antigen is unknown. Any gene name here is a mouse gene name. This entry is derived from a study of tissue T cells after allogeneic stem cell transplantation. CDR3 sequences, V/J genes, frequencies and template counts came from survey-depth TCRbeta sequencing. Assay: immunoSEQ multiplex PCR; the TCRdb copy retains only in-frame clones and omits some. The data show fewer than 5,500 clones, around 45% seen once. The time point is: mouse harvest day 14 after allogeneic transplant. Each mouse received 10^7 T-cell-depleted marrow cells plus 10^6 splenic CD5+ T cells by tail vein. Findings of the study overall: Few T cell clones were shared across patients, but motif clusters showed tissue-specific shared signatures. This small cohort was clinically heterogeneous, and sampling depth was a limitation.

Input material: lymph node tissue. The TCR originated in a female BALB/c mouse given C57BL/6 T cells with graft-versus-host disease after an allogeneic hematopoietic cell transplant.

The part of the CDR3 DNA that was read is TGTGCCAGCAGTGATCAGGGCTATGAACAGTAC. This codes for CASSDQGYEQY. The CDR3 reads in full as CASSDQGYEQYF. V and J are TRBV13-1 and TRBJ2-7, with D possibly being TRBD1 (5 bases). The CDR3 is cut off 1 residue early in the read; its end comes from the germline J gene. Trimming cost V 1 base and J 3 bases, with 5 bases left between them. The CDR3 contains 12 residues. The germline V gene encodes CDR1 NSHNY and CDR2 SYGAGN.